This T cell receptor beta chain was retrieved from a study of post-analysis software for immune sequencing data (dated by TCRdb to the mid-2010s). General notes on the study: Relapsing-remitting, secondary progressive and progressive-relapsing multiple sclerosis were recorded as disease courses, and subtype annotation was lacking for some patients. The multiple sclerosis patient repertoires were compared with ten to eleven previously published healthy control repertoires from donors aged about 6 to 26 years. A subset of samples was prepared in parallel using single-end sample barcoding, then pooled and co-amplified after Illumina adapter ligation.

The library relied on PCR. Sequencing relied on an Illumina HiSeq 2500. Unique molecular identifiers were incorporated into TCR beta cDNA libraries to reduce PCR and sequencing biases. Per 1 to 10 million input T cells, 500,000 or so cDNA molecules were obtained, such that each molecule approximated one T cell. The same protocol used for the earlier healthy control dataset was applied to prepare and sequence the patient libraries. Within a given batch, samples were prepared together, multiplexed and sequenced on the same HiSeq lane. The original methods were these. MIGEC was used to process the raw barcoded reads, and molecular identifier groups with only a single read were discarded before consensus assembly and CDR3 extraction. Clonotype tables were post-analysed with VDJtools, and diversity was normalized by down-sampling all datasets to the smallest sample size. To correct batch-related cross-sample contamination, repertoire overlap clustering matched CDR3 amino acid sequences but not nucleotide sequences. The raw public reads went through TCRdb reprocessing: fastp at Q25, MiXCR clone calling, in-frame beta chains kept. Every entry covers one CDR3 protein and lists the most common genes and DNA from its rows. In this record, the V and J calls reflect TCRdb's handling and not the investigators' own analysis. This sample is represented by about 430,000 distinct CDR3 sequences; more than 30% of them were singletons. Together, the top ten hold 7.6% of the sample.

This clonotype was observed a few times. The specificity of this receptor is unknown. No qualities accompany the bases; no much larger clone lies one base away. Via the germline V gene, CDR1 is MGHRA and CDR2 YSYEKL. There are 13 amino acids in the CDR3, from cysteine to phenylalanine inclusive. Here the CDR3 DNA is all that survives: 39 bases in frame from base 1. The junction shows trimming of 3 bases on V and 5 bases on J, and the gene matches do not reach 3 bases of it. To demonstrate the VDJtools post-analysis software, TCR beta repertoires were profiled from the peripheral blood of 10 to 15 young patients with multiple sclerosis. The patients with multiple sclerosis were children and adolescents between roughly 6 and 17 years of age. The paper's findings and limits, for the study overall: When samples were clustered directly using the F measure, samples prepared in the same batch co-clustered strongly, which prompted a batch-effect correction. The multiple sclerosis patient group was slightly younger than the control group. Significantly higher frequencies in patients than in controls were found for about five TRBV segments, including TRBV5-6, TRBV5-1 and TRBV20-1. Multiple sclerosis patients had significantly lower normalized Chao1 diversity than controls, a result that suggests substantial peripheral T-cell clonal expansion.

The chain is made from TRBV4-1 and TRBJ1-2, with 7 junctional bases fitting TRBD1. The TCR comes from a girl aged 2-15 years with multiple sclerosis. The sequencing sample was made of blood. The CDR3 reads CASSQTQGYGYTF. The base sequence is TGCGCCAGCAGCCAGACACAGGGGTATGGCTACACCTTC.